This TCR beta chain appears in the sequencing data of a study of T cells after yellow fever vaccination. Whole-study findings and limits: Booster sampling recovered most clones from primary vaccination (approximately 96% CD4, roughly 88% CD8).

This clonotype has a count of ten or more. What it recognizes is unknown. It was through 5'RACE template switching that TCR cDNA was made, with a universal primer site and UMIs added. From the 5' RACE reads, TCRdb called clonotypes with MiXCR, one entry per CDR3 protein. The data hold about 310,000 distinct CDR3 sequences, with less than 4.5% observed a single time. V lost 1 base and J 4 bases, leaving 6 bases between the germline ends. The CDR3 has 12 residues. CDR1 is SQVTM, CDR2 ANQGSEA, per germline. This receptor was taken from a young man who received the YFV17D yellow fever vaccine. The chain uses TRBV29-1 and TRBJ2-3; D not certain. Sequenced here: PBMCs, sampled on the day of the yellow fever booster vaccination. CDR3 protein: CSVEGPPDTQYF. The CDR3 DNA reads TGCAGCGTTGAAGGGCCCCCAGATACGCAGTATTTT.